This TCR beta chain was captured by sequencing in a study of OX40 agonist ivuxolimab in advanced cancers. Concerning the study at large: Ivuxolimab, which targeted the costimulatory receptor OX40 (CD134), was an agonistic, fully human IgG2 monoclonal antibody. Intravenous ivuxolimab was administered to patients every 2 weeks at six dose levels: 0.01, 0.1, 0.3, 1.5, 3 and 10 mg/kg. Among the 50 to 55 dose-escalation patients, about 19 had hepatocellular carcinoma, roughly 15 melanoma, 9 renal cell carcinoma and 9 head and neck cancer. In the dose-escalation cohort, 70% to 90% of patients were male, and the mean age was 60 years with a range of about 20 to 79. Prior anti-PD-1, anti-PD-L1 or anti-CTLA-4 therapy was permitted, and checkpoint inhibitors had been received by about 36% of dose-escalation patients. Partial responses were achieved by three dose-escalation patients, of whom one had hepatocellular carcinoma and two had cutaneous melanoma. The point of sequencing TCRbeta in the periphery was to test whether ivuxolimab changed TCR sequence diversity and drove clonal T-cell expansion. The paper covers the monotherapy dose-escalation part of the phase I ivuxolimab trial, which included N of about 56 patients. The full study reports these points: Clonal expansion of both CD4+ and CD8+ blood T cells was observed from baseline to week 6 at doses 0.1 to 3.0 mg/kg. Low levels of normalized T-cell clonal expansion were also seen in some nonresponding patients. Antigen specificity was not determined for the clonally expanded peripheral T cells. In the 0.1-3.0 mg/kg groups, partial responders had among the lowest normalized peripheral clonal expansion, particularly in CD8+ T cells. After ivuxolimab, CD8+ T cells had more expanded clones than CD4+ T cells on average.

The CDR3, from cysteine to phenylalanine, totals 14 residues. Only the CDR3 DNA stays, 42 bases, in frame from base 1. For CDR1 and CDR2, the germline V gene lists SGHRS and YFSETQ. The junction carries 14 bases between V and J, which are trimmed by 4 bases and 4 bases respectively. Notes on this clone: What this receptor recognizes is not known. Qualities for individual bases were not recorded, and no much larger clone is one base off.

Genomic DNA was isolated from the sorted cells so that the TCRbeta CDR3 region could be sequenced. The immunoSEQ Assay was used to sequence the TCRbeta CDR3 regions. Held by TCRdb, this immuneACCESS table contains in-frame sequences only and omits some clones. Under half of the omission traces to an unresolved V gene where checked; the cause of the rest is unknown. Here the sample has roughly 140,000 clones; 94% occur a single time. The ten largest clones capture 0.31% of the sample. Patients with autoimmune disease history or receiving systemic immunosuppression were excluded from the trial. Peripheral blood for TCR sequencing was drawn from every dose cohort at baseline, at cycle 4 day 1 and at cycle 7 day 1. Samples came from an open-label, multicenter, first-in-human phase I dose-escalation trial of ivuxolimab. Adults with locally advanced or metastatic head and neck squamous cell, hepatocellular, melanoma or renal cell carcinoma were enrolled in the trial. Before TCR sequencing, CD4+ T cells and CD8+ T cells from peripheral blood were sorted into separate populations.

The chain uses TRBV5-1 and TRBJ2-5; the D gene is perhaps TRBD1, from 6 matching bases. The specimen was CD4+ or CD8+ T cells sorted from blood, collected in a trial of the OX40 agonist ivuxolimab. The source of this sequence is an adult with an advanced solid tumor such as melanoma, head and neck, liver or kidney cancer. The CDR3 has the sequence CASSQGIRGETQYF. The nucleotide sequence is TGCGCCAGCAGCCAAGGGATCAGGGGAGAGACCCAGTACTTC.